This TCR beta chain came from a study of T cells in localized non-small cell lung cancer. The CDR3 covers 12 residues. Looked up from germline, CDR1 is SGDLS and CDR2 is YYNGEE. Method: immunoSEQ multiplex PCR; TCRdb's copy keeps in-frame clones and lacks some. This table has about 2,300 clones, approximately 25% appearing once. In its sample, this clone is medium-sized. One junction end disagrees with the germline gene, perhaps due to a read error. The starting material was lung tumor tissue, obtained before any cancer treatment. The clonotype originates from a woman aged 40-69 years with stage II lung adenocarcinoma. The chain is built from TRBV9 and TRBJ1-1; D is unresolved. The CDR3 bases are TGTGCTAGCAGCCCGCTTAACACTGAAGCTTTCTTT. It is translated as CASSPLNTEAFF.